This TCR beta chain was identified during a study of blood T cell repertoires in COVID-19. Trimming removed 4 bases at V and 3 bases at J, with 15 bases between. The CDR3 has 16 amino acids. The germline gives CDR1 SGHVS, CDR2 FNYEAQ. Here immunoSEQ multiplex PCR was the method, and the copy in TCRdb shows in-frame clones only, minus some. The sample shows 130,000 to 150,000 clones, about 90% of them seen only once. This sequence originates from a woman in her fifties or sixties with acute or convalescent COVID-19. Sequencing used peripheral blood. The chain links TRBV7-6 to TRBJ2-2; D is possibly TRBD1 (6 bases). The CDR3 DNA is TGTGCCAGCAGCTATTACAGGGTGCGAGACACCGGGGAGCTGTTTTTT. It yields the protein CASSYYRVRDTGELFF.